There are a few counts of the clone carrying this T cell receptor (beta chain). Its antigen is not known. The data were taken from a study of early T cells in non-severe SARS-CoV-2 infection. The study, taken as a whole, reports: The VDJdb matching leaned toward anti-spike CD8 responses and overlooked private and CD4 specificities.

Looked up from germline, CDR1 is MNHEY and CDR2 is SVGEGT. Between the trimmed V and J ends, which lost 0 bases and 6 bases, there was a span of 18 bases. This CDR3 comprises 16 residues. Separate cDNA molecules each had unique molecular identifiers attached to them. TCRdb used MiXCR to reprocess the 5' RACE reads, holding one entry per CDR3 protein. The sample has 85,000 to 100,000 distinct CDR3 sequences; 9.5% to 12% are singletons. The V and J genes are TRBV6-2 or TRBV6-3 and TRBJ2-7; perhaps TRBD2 as D (5 bases). The TCR was taken from an adult who was a healthcare worker with PCR-confirmed SARS-CoV-2 infection or an uninfected control (not recorded which). Sequenced material: whole blood, taken at baseline. The CDR3 DNA sequence: TGTGCCAGCAGTTACTCGATCCGGGGAGTGGGGTCCGAGCAGTACTTC. Translated: CASSYSIRGVGSEQYF.